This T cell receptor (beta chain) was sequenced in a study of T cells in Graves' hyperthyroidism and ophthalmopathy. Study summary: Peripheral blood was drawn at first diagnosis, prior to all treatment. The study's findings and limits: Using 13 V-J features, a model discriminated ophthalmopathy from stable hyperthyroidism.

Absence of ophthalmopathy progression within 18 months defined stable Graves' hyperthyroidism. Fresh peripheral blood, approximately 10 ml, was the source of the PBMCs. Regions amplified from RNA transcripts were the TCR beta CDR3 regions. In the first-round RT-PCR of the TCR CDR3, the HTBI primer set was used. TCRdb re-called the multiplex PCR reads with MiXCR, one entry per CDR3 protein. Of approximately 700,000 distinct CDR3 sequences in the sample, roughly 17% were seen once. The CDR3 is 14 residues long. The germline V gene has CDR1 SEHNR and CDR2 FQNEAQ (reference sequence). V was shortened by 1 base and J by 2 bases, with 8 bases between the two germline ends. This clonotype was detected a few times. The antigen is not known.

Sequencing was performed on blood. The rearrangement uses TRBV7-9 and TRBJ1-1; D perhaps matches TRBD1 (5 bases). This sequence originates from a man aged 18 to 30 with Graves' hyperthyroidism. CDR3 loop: CASSLGRDNTEAFF. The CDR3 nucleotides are TGTGCCAGCAGCTTAGGCAGGGACAACACTGAAGCTTTCTTT.